The TCR beta chain described here comes from a study of shared clonotypes between healthy human individuals. Looking at the study overall: The plates for each donor numbered three CD4 naive, three CD4 memory, two CD8 naive and one CD8 memory.

Clones were read by immunoSEQ multiplex PCR, and TCRdb kept only the in-frame ones, dropping some. The sample contains more than 850,000 clones, 78% of which appear only once. The V gene's germline CDR1 is SGHAT and CDR2 FQNNGV. CDR3 length: 14 amino acids. V dropped 1 base and J dropped 2 bases, with 6 bases sitting between them. The source material was memory CD4+ T cells from PBMCs. The subset denotes: CD45RA-negative fraction. The TCR originated in a man between 18 and 35 years old in good health. Some clones in this sample may be carry-over from other donors' samples. The chain combines TRBV11-2 with TRBJ2-1, with a tentative D call TRBD1 (6 bases). In nucleotides, the CDR3 is TGTGCCAGCAGCTTAGGACAGGCCTACAATGAGCAGTTCTTC. Protein sequence: CASSLGQAYNEQFF.